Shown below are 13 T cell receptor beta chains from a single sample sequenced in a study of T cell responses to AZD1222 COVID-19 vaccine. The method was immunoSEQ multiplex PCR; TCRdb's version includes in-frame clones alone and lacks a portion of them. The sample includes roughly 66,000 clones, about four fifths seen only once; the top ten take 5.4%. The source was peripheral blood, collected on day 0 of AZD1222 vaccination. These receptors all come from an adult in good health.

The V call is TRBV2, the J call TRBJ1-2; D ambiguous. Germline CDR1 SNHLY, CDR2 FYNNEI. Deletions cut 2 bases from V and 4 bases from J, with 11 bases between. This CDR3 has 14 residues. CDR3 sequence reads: CASSENDGSYGYTF. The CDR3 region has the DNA TGTGCCAGCAGTGAAAACGACGGATCCTATGGCTACACCTTC.

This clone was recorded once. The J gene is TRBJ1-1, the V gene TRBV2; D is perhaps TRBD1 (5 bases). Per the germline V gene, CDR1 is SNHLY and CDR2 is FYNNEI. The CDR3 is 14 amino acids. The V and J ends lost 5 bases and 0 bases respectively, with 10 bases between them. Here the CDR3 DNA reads TGTGCCAGCAGTCCGGCAGGGTTGAACACTGAAGCTTTCTTT. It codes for CASSPAGLNTEAFF.

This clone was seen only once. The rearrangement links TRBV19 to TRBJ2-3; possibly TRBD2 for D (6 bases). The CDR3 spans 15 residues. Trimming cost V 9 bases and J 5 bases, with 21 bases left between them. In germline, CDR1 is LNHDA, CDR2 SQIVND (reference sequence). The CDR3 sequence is CARTLGGDGGDTQYF. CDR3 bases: TGTGCCAGGACGCTGGGGGGTGACGGGGGAGATACGCAGTATTTT.

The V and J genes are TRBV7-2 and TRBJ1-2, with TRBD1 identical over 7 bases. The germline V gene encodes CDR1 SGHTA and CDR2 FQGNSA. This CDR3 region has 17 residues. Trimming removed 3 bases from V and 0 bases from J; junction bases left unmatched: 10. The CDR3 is CASSFGTAKLSNYGYTF. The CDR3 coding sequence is TGTGCCAGCAGCTTCGGGACAGCGAAACTCTCTAACTATGGCTACACCTTC.

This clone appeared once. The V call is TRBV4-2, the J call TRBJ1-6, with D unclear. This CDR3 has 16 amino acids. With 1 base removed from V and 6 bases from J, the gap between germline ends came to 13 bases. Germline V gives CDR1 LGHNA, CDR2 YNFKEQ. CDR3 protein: CASSQGTVRRNSPLHF. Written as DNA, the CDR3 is TGTGCCAGCAGCCAAGGAACGGTTCGGCGTAATTCACCCCTCCACTTT.

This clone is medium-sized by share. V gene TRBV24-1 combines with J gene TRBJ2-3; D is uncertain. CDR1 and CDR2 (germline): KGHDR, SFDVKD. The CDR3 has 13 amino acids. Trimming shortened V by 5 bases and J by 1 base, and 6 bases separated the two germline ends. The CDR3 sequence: CATSVQGTDTQYF. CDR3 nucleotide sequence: TGTGCCACCAGTGTTCAGGGCACAGATACGCAGTATTTT.

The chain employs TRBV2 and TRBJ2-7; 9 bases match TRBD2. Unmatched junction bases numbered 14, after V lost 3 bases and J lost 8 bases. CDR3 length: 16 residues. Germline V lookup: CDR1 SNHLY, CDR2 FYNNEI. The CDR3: CASSDPLAGSPIKQYF. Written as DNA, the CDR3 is TGTGCCAGCAGTGATCCTCTAGCGGGGAGCCCGATTAAGCAGTACTTC.

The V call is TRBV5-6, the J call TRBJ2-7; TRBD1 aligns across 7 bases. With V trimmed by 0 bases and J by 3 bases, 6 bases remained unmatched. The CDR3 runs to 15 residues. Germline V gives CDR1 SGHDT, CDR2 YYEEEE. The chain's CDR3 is CASSLEQGYYYEQYF. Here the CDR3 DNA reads TGTGCCAGCAGCTTGGAACAGGGGTATTACTACGAGCAGTACTTC. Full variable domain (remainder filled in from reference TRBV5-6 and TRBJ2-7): DAGVTQSPTHLIKTRGQQVTLRCSPKSGHDTVSWYQQALGQGPQFIFQYYEEEERQRGNFPDRFSGHQFPNYSSELNVNALLLGDSALYLCASSLEQGYYYEQYFGPGTRLTVT.

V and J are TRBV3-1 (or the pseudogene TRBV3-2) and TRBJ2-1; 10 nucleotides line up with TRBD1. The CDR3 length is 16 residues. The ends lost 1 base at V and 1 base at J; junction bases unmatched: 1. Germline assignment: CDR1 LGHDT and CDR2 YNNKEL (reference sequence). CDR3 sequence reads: CASSQADRGSYNEQFF. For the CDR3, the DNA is TGTGCCAGCAGCCAAGCGGACAGGGGGTCCTACAATGAGCAGTTCTTC.

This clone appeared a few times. The CDR3 loop reads CASSQPFERGGSNEQFF. In DNA, the CDR3 is TGTGCCAGCAGCCAACCCTTCGAGCGGGGGGGCTCGAATGAGCAGTTCTTC. The chain employs TRBV3-1 (or the pseudogene TRBV3-2) and TRBJ2-1, with 10 bases lining up with TRBD2. Trimming removed 2 bases from V and 7 bases from J; junction bases left unmatched: 11. Germline V gene sequence: CDR1 LGHDT, CDR2 YNNKEL (reference sequence). The CDR3 contains 17 residues.

The CDR3 sequence: CASSPRGDSNNEQFF. DNA for the CDR3: TGTGCCAGCAGCCCCCGGGGGGACAGTAACAATGAGCAGTTCTTC. The chain links TRBV7-9 to TRBJ2-1; the D call may be TRBD1 or TRBD2 (7 bases each). Germline V CDR1 and CDR2: SEHNR, FQNEAQ (reference sequence). Trimming took off 5 bases at V and 5 bases at J, with 16 bases between the two ends. The CDR3 contains 15 residues. The whole variable domain, remainder taken from reference TRBV7-9 and TRBJ2-1, is DTGVSQNPRHKITKRGQNVTFRCDPISEHNRLYWYRQTLGQGPEFLTYFQNEAQLEKSRLLSDRFSAERPKGSFSTLEIQRTEQGDSAMYLCASSPRGDSNNEQFFGPGTRLTVL.

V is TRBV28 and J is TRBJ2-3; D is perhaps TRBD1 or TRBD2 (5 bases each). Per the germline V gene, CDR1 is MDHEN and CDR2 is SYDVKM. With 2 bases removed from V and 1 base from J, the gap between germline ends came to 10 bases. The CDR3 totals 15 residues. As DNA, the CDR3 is TGTGCCAGCAGTTTAGACGGGGACGGCACAGATACGCAGTATTTT. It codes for CASSLDGDGTDTQYF.

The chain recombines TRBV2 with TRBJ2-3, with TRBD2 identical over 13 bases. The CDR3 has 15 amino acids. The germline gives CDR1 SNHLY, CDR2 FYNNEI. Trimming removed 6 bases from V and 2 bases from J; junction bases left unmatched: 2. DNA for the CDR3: TGTGCCAGCAGGGGACTAGCGGGGTACACAGATACGCAGTATTTT. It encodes CASRGLAGYTDTQYF. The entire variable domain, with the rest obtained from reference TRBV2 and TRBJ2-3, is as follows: EPEVTQTPSHQVTQMGQEVILRCVPISNHLYFYWYRQILGQKVEFLVSFYNNEISEKSEIFDDQFSVERPDGSNFTLKIRSTKLEDSAMYFCASRGLAGYTDTQYFGPGTRLTVL.